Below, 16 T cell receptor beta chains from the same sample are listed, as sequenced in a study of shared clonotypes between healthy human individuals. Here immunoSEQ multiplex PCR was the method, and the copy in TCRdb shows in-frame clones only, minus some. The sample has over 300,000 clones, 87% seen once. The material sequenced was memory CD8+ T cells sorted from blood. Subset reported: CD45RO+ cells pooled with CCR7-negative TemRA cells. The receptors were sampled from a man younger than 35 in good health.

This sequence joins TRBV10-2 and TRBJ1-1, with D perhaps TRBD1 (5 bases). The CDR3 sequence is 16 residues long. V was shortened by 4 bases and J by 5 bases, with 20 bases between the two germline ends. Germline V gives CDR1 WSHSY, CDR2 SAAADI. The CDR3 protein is CASSGVQRGLDTEAFF. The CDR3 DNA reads TGCGCCAGCAGTGGGGTACAACGGGGCCTCGATACTGAAGCTTTCTTT.

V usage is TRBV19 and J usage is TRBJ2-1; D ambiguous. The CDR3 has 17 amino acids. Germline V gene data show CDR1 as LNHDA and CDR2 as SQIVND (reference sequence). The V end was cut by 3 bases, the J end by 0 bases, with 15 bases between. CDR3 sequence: CASSISSASASYNEQFF. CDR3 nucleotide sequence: TGTGCCAGTAGTATTTCCTCCGCTAGTGCCTCCTACAATGAGCAGTTCTTC.

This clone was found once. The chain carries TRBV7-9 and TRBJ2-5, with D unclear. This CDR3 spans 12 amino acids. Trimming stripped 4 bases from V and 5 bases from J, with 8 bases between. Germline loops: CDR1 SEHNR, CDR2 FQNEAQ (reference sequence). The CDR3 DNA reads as TGTGCCAGCAGCTACAGTCAGGAGACCCAGTACTTC. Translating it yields CASSYSQETQYF.

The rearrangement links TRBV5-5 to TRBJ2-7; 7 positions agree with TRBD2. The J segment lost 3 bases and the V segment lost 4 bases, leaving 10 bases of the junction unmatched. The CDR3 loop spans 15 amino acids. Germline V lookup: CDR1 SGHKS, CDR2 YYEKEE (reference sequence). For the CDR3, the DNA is TGTGCCAGCAGCCCGTGGGGTAGCGGGTACTACGAGCAGTACTTC. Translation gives CASSPWGSGYYEQYF. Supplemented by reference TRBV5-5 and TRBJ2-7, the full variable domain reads DAGVTQSPTHLIKTRGQQVTLRCSPISGHKSVSWYQQVLGQGPQFIFQYYEKEERGRGNFPDRFSARQFPNYSSELNVNALLLGDSALYLCASSPWGSGYYEQYFGPGTRLTVT.

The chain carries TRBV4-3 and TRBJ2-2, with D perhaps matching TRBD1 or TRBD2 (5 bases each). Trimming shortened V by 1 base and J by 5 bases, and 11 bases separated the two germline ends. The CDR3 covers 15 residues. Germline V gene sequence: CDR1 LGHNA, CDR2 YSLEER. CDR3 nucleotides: TGCGCCAGCAGCCAAGCTGGGGGACGGACCGGGGAGCTGTTTTTT. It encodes CASSQAGGRTGELFF.

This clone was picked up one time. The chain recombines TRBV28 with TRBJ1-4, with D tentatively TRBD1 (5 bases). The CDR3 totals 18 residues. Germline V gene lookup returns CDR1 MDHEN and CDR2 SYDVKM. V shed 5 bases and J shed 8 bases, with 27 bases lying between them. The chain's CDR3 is CASSILISLEGPREKLFF. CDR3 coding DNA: TGTGCCAGCAGTATTTTAATTAGTCTAGAGGGACCTAGGGAAAAACTGTTTTTT.

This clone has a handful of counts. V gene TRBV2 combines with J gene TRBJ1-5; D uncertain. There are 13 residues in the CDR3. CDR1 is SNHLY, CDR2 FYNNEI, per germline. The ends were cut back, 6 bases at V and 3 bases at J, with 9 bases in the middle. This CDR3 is CASRGRYNQPQHF. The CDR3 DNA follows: TGTGCCAGCAGGGGCAGGTACAATCAGCCCCAGCATTTT.

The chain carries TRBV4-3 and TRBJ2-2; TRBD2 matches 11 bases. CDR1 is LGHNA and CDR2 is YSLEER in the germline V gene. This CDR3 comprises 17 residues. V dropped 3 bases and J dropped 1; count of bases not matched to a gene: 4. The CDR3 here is CASSQRGLAVNTGELFF. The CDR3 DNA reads TGCGCCAGCAGCCAGAGGGGACTAGCGGTGAACACCGGGGAGCTGTTTTTT.

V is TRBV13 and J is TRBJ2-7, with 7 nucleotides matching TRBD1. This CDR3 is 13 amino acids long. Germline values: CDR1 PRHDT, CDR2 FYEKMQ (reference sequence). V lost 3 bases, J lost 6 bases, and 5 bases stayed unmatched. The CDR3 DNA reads TGTGCCAGCAGCTTGGAACGGACAGGCGAGCAGTACTTC. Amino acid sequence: CASSLERTGEQYF.

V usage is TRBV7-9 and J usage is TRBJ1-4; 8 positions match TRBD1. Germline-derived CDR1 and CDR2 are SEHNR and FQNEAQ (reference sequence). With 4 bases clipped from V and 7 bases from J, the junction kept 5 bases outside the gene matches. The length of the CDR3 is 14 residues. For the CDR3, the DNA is TGTGCCAGCAGCTCGGACAGGGCCTCTGAAAAACTGTTTTTT. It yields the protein CASSSDRASEKLFF.

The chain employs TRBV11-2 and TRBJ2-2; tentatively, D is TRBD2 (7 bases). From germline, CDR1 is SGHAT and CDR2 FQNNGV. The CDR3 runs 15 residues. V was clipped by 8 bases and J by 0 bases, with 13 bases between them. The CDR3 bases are TGTGCCAGCCTCGGGGGGACATCGAACACCGGGGAGCTGTTTTTT. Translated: CASLGGTSNTGELFF.

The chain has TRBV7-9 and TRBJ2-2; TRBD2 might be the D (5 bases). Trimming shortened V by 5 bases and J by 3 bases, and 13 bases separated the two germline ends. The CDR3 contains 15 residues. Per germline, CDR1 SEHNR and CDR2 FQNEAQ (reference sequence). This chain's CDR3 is CASSPSDSDTGELFF. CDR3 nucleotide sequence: TGTGCCAGCAGCCCCTCGGACTCCGACACCGGGGAGCTGTTTTTT.

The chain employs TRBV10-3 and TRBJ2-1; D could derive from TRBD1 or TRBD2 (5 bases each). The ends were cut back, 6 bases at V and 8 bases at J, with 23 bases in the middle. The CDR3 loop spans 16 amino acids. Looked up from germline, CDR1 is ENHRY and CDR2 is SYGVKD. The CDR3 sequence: CAIRRTPGPSADEQFF. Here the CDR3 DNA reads TGTGCCATCAGGAGAACCCCGGGACCATCCGCTGATGAGCAGTTCTTC.

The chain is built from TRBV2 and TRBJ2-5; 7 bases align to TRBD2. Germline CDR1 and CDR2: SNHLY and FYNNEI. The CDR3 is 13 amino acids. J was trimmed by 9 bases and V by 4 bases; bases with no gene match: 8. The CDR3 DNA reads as TGTGCCAGCAGTGGGTGGAGCGGGGTGGCCCAGTACTTC. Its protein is CASSGWSGVAQYF.

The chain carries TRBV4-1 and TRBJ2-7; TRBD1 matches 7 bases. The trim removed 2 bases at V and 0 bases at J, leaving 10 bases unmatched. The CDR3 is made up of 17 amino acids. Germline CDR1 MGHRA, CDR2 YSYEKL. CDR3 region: CASSQWEDAGGSYEQYF. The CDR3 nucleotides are TGCGCCAGCAGCCAATGGGAAGACGCAGGGGGCTCCTACGAGCAGTACTTC.

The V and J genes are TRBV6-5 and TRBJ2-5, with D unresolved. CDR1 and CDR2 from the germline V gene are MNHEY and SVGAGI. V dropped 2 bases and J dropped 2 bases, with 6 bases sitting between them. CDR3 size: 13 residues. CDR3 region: CASSYASQETQYF. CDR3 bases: TGTGCCAGCAGTTACGCCAGTCAAGAGACCCAGTACTTC.